This TCR beta chain was documented in a study of T cell changes during pregnancy in multiple sclerosis (dated by TCRdb to about 2019). Study-level background: The study examined how the T cell repertoire changed over the course of pregnancy in women with multiple sclerosis.

Library generation was performed with the immunoSEQ multiplex PCR assay. TCRdb took this table from immuneACCESS and kept in-frame rearrangements with V and J called. Such tables lack part of the clones; where checked against another copy, unresolved V genes explain under half of the gap, and the rest is unexplained. The sample contains some 14,000 clones, more than 80% of them found a single time. The ten largest clones add up to roughly 2.8% of the sample. Its CDR3 holds 14 amino acids, cysteine through phenylalanine. The read is trimmed to its CDR3 DNA, 42 bases read in frame from base 1. Trimming leaves V shorter by 4 bases and J shorter by 5 bases, with the junction holding 6 bases beyond the gene matches. As encoded in the germline V gene, CDR1 is SGHRS while CDR2 is YFSETQ. About this clone: It has no known antigen specificity. It has no much larger one-base neighbor in the sample; base qualities were not kept.

The sequencing here drew on peripheral blood, taken in the second trimester of pregnancy. The receptor comes from a female donor in good health, enrolled as a control in a pregnancy study. The rearrangement joined TRBV5-1 to TRBJ2-5; TRBD1 fits 9 bases in the junction. The CDR3 has the sequence CASSGGQGGETQYF. In nucleotides, the sequence is TGCGCCAGCAGCGGGGGACAGGGAGGGGAGACCCAGTACTTC.